This T cell receptor (beta chain) came from a study of shared clonotypes between healthy human individuals. Across the whole study: CD4 naive cells filled three plates per donor, CD4 memory three, CD8 naive two and CD8 memory one.

Study conclusions and caveats: Naive subsets tended to show greater estimated richness than memory subsets.

The CDR3 length is 14 residues. CDR1 is SEHNR and CDR2 is FQNEAQ in the germline V gene (reference sequence). V lost 3 bases to trimming and J lost 0 bases, with 6 bases between them. Using approximately 190 ng DNA, 32,000 or so T cell genomes, the sorted-subset replicate PCRs were run. Per the study methods: ImmunoSEQ sequences covered only the junction and lacked quality scores; filtering therefore differed. Data came from immunoSEQ multiplex PCR; TCRdb stores just in-frame clones and leaves some out. Clone size and V and J calls were adopted from that table, with D and trimming inferred from the DNA. Of nearly 2 million clones in the sample, roughly 94% were seen once. Note on this clone: Its antigen remains unidentified.

Terminally differentiated effector memory CD45RA+ cells were left out of the naive CD8 fraction, which was CD45RO-negative and positively selected for CCR7. The receptor was isolated from a man aged 18 to 30 in good health. The chain couples TRBV7-9 to TRBJ2-1; D uncertain. The sequenced sample consisted of naive CD8+ T cells sorted from blood. The CDR3 DNA follows: TGTGCCAGCAGCTTTGAGAGCTCCTACAATGAGCAGTTCTTC. This translates into CASSFESSYNEQFF.